Detailed here is one T cell receptor beta chain. The sample is drawn from a study of T cells expressing NK-cell markers. Overall study: Serological testing identified seven of the eight sequenced donors as HCMV-seropositive and one as seronegative.

Germline CDR1 and CDR2: SGHTA and FQGNSA. The CDR3 runs to 15 residues. A 5'RACE template switching approach incorporating UMIs was used to make TCR beta cDNA. One entry per CDR3 protein, without DNA, is what TCRdb gives after re-calling the 5' RACE reads. The repertoire table contains about 260,000 distinct CDR3 sequences. Sequenced sample: blood T cells: a sorted CD56 or NKG2C T cell subset, CD4+ or CD8+ T cells, or bulk PBMC T cells (not recorded which). The clonotype comes from a woman between 18 and 70 years old in good health. The gene calls are TRBV7-2 and TRBJ2-3; TCRdb's D call, TRBD1, is unchecked because there is no DNA. The CDR3 sequence: CASSLVGQGGLGSYF.